The clone carrying this TCR beta chain turned up a few times. The antigen remains unidentified. Time point defined: week 5, during vaccination. Vaccination comprised doses that each held 300 ug of mutant IDH1 20-mer peptide, plus topical imiquimod. These data originate in a study of a mutant IDH1 vaccine in newly diagnosed glioma. Study-wide background: Once 4-6 weeks had passed after radiotherapy alone, vaccination started, or it started with temozolomide cycles. There were approximately 60% males and around 38% females among treated patients, whose mean age was roughly 40 years. Earlier treatment was radiotherapy, temozolomide, or both, with most getting both.

Study conclusions and caveats: Of the patients, 80% to 95% had vaccine-induced immune responses.

The V gene end was trimmed by 1 base and the J gene end by 7 bases; junction bases not matched to a gene: 4. The CDR3 loop spans 14 amino acids. Looked up from germline, CDR1 is SGHTA and CDR2 is FQGNSA. Generated by immunoSEQ multiplex PCR, the TCRdb table keeps only in-frame clones and is missing some. The table lists 40,000 or so clones, 75% to 80% of them singletons. The sample consisted of PBMCs, taken from a glioma patient whose treatment included an IDH1 peptide vaccine. The TCR was taken from a man aged 35 to 55 with glioma. V and J are TRBV7-2 and TRBJ1-5, with 7 nucleotides matching TRBD1. The CDR3 nucleotides read TGTGCCAGCAGCTTAGGGGCAGGGGGACAGCCCCAGCATTTT. Translating it yields CASSLGAGGQPQHF.